The clone carrying this T cell receptor beta chain has a count of ten or more. Its cognate antigen is unknown. The time point here: persistent/refractory GD, antithyroid drugs over 5 years with positive TRAb. Isolated PBMC RNA provided the starting material for the TCR library. Patients of an endocrinology department in Xi'an, China, were included. Sequencing libraries for TCR beta were prepared with iRepertoire HTBI primers and Arm-PCR of CDR3 regions. Under the authors' procedure: Spanning all samples, the identified segments comprised 60 to 70 TRBV and more than 11 TRBJ. TCRdb analysed the multiplex PCR reads with MiXCR anew, one entry per CDR3 protein. TCRdb's processing, not the study's, gives the V and J calls here. Here the sample spans roughly 700,000 distinct CDR3 sequences, roughly 30% being singletons. This CDR3 region has 20 residues. Germline CDR1 and CDR2: LGHNT and FRNRAP. Trimming left V 0 bases short and J 1 base short, with 21 bases between.

The source of the sample is a study of regulatory T cells in long-lasting Graves disease. Study results and limitations: New patients shared about 880 public clonotypes, fewer than the 2,500 to 3,000 shared by persistent patients.

The receptor's source is a female donor with Graves disease. The V gene is TRBV12-5, the J gene TRBJ1-4; TRBD1 is a possible D gene (6 bases). The sample was peripheral blood mononuclear cells (PBMCs), taken when the disease was refractory, from a patient treated with antithyroid drugs. CDR3 in amino acids: CASGLVGSGAQGRTNEKLFF. The CDR3 DNA follows: TGTGCTAGTGGTTTGGTCGGGTCAGGGGCGCAGGGACGAACTAATGAAAAACTGTTTTTT.